The 20 T cell receptor beta chains given below trace back to one sample, sequenced in a study of CD8 T cells in ankylosing spondylitis. TCRdb independently ran MiXCR on the 5' RACE reads; one entry per CDR3 protein. The sample lists roughly 140,000 distinct CDR3 sequences; roughly 44% were seen once. The specimen sequenced was synovial fluid, either unsorted or a sorted T cell fraction (not recorded which). Source of these receptors: a male donor with ankylosing spondylitis.

The rearrangement joins TRBV29-1 to TRBJ1-1; D is uncertain. Germline loops: CDR1 SQVTM, CDR2 ANQGSEA. The CDR3 length is 10 residues. V lost 2 bases and J lost 8, with 6 bases in between. The CDR3 spells CSVEQGEAFF. The CDR3, as DNA: TGCAGCGTTGAACAAGGGGAAGCTTTCTTT.

This clonotype was counted a few times. This rearrangement joins TRBV12-3 or TRBV12-4 to TRBJ1-5, with D maybe TRBD1 (5 bases). The CDR3 runs 16 residues. V was clipped by 5 bases and J by 7 bases, with 21 bases between them. The CDR3 protein is CASSPSGAGYGQPQHF. CDR3 bases: TGTGCCAGCAGTCCCTCTGGGGCAGGGTACGGGCAGCCCCAGCATTTT.

This chain links TRBV11-2 with TRBJ1-1; 9 bases are a match to TRBD1. Germline CDR1 SGHAT, CDR2 FQNNGV. CDR3 length equals 14 residues. The V and J ends lost 3 bases and 5 bases, in that order; junction bases with no gene match: 4. The CDR3 sequence: CASSFRDRETEAFF. CDR3 DNA: TGTGCCAGCAGCTTCCGGGACAGGGAGACTGAAGCTTTCTTT.

The V and J genes are TRBV20-1 and TRBJ2-5, with 9 bases aligning to TRBD2. V lost 0 bases to trimming and J lost 2 bases; unmatched junction nucleotides: 16. Germline CDR1 DFQATT, CDR2 SNEGSKA (reference sequence). The CDR3 sequence is 19 residues long. As DNA, the CDR3 is TGCAGTGCTAGAGATGAGTCGGCTAGCGGGACACAGATACAAGAGACCCAGTACTTC. The encoded protein is CSARDESASGTQIQETQYF.

The chain uses TRBV30 and TRBJ2-3, with a weak D call TRBD1 (6 bases). CDR3 size: 15 residues. V lost 1 base and J 1 base, leaving 12 bases between the germline ends. CDR1 and CDR2 (germline): GTSNPN, SVGIG (reference sequence). CDR3 DNA sequence: TGTGCCTGGAGTGAAGGGGCAGGGGGCACAGATACGCAGTATTTT. It codes for CAWSEGAGGTDTQYF.

This clonotype was observed many times. This chain links TRBV7-2 with TRBJ1-1; maybe TRBD1 (5 bases). V was pared by 4 bases and J by 1 base, with 10 bases between. Germline CDR1 reads SGHTA; CDR2 reads FQGNSA. CDR3 size: 14 residues. This chain's CDR3 is CASSYGTANTEAFF. The CDR3 DNA reads as TGTGCCAGCAGCTACGGGACGGCGAACACTGAAGCTTTCTTT.

V usage is TRBV29-1 and J usage is TRBJ2-6, with D perhaps matching TRBD1 (5 bases). Trimming stripped 4 bases from V and 0 bases from J, with 19 bases between. Germline lookup yields CDR1 SQVTM and CDR2 ANQGSEA. The CDR3 spans 18 residues. The CDR3 spells CSVVPQGSSASGANVLTF. For the CDR3, the DNA is TGCAGCGTTGTCCCGCAGGGAAGCTCGGCCTCTGGGGCCAACGTCCTGACTTTC.

Only a few counts were recorded for this clonotype. The chain carries TRBV15 and TRBJ2-1, with D possibly matching TRBD2 (5 bases). There are 15 residues in the CDR3. V lost 5 bases and J 0 bases, leaving 11 bases between the germline ends. Germline loops: CDR1 LNHNV, CDR2 YYDKDF (reference sequence). The CDR3 sequence: CATSLTSRSYNEQFF. CDR3 sequence (DNA): TGTGCCACCAGCCTAACTAGTCGCTCCTACAATGAGCAGTTCTTC. The full variable domain, with the rest looked up from reference TRBV15 and TRBJ2-1, is DAMVIQNPRYQVTQFGKPVTLSCSQTLNHNVMYWYQQKSSQAPKLLFHYYDKDFNNEADTPDNFQSRRPNTSFCFLDIRSPGLGDTAMYLCATSLTSRSYNEQFFGPGTRLTVL.

This chain links TRBV30 with TRBJ1-1, with 7 nucleotides matching TRBD1. The junction had 4 bases not matched to a gene; V was cut back by 1 base and J by 8 bases. This CDR3 region has 12 residues. CDR1 GTSNPN and CDR2 SVGIG come from the germline V gene (reference sequence). The chain's CDR3 is CAWSETGAEAFF. The CDR3 nucleotides are TGTGCCTGGAGTGAAACAGGGGCCGAAGCTTTCTTT.

This clonotype came up a few times. The chain couples TRBV11-2 to TRBJ2-5; perhaps TRBD2 as D (6 bases). The CDR3 totals 14 residues. V gave up 5 bases and J gave up 5 bases, with 15 bases separating them. Germline CDR1 SGHAT, CDR2 FQNNGV. The CDR3 loop is CASSLGGGRETQYF. As DNA, the CDR3 is TGTGCCAGCAGCCTCGGCGGAGGGAGGGAGACCCAGTACTTC. The complete variable domain, with remaining parts taken from reference TRBV11-2 and TRBJ2-5, reads EAGVAQSPRYKIIEKRQSVAFWCNPISGHATLYWYQQILGQGPKLLIQFQNNGVVDDSQLPKDRFSAERLKGVDSTLKIQPAKLEDSAVYLCASSLGGGRETQYFGPGTRLLVL.

This clonotype showed up just a few times. This chain connects TRBV10-3 to TRBJ2-3; D call uncertain. The CDR3 has 20 residues. Germline CDR1 and CDR2: ENHRY and SYGVKD. With 0 bases removed from V and 2 bases from J, the gap between germline ends came to 24 bases. The CDR3 DNA follows: TGTGCCATCAGTGAGTCCCTTTTCCCCTTCCTAATGGGGAACACAGATACGCAGTATTTT. Its translation is CAISESLFPFLMGNTDTQYF.

This clonotype has a handful of counts. The rearrangement uses TRBV27 and TRBJ1-1; D unresolved. The CDR3 consists of 13 residues. Germline lookup yields CDR1 MNHEY and CDR2 SMNVEV (reference sequence). V dropped 3 bases and J dropped 0 bases, with 5 bases sitting between them. The CDR3: CASSFGMNTEAFF. For the CDR3, the DNA is TGTGCCAGCAGTTTCGGAATGAACACTGAAGCTTTCTTT.

The chain links TRBV9 to TRBJ1-4; D may be TRBD1 (6 bases). Trimming removed 4 bases from V and 5 bases from J, with 18 bases in between. Germline values: CDR1 SGDLS, CDR2 YYNGEE. The length of the CDR3 is 16 residues. The CDR3 here is CASSPGRDKVNEKLFF. The CDR3 DNA is TGTGCCAGCAGCCCCGGGCGGGACAAGGTCAATGAAAAACTGTTTTTT.

This chain connects TRBV3-1 to TRBJ1-5; D is possibly TRBD1 (5 bases). V lost 1 base to trimming and J lost 5 bases, with 9 bases between them. CDR1 and CDR2 from the germline V gene are LGHDT and YNNKEL (reference sequence). The CDR3 loop spans 14 amino acids. The CDR3 nucleotides read TGTGCCAGCAGCCAAGCTTTGACAGATCAGCCCCAGCATTTT. Translated: CASSQALTDQPQHF.

This chain links TRBV18 with TRBJ1-5; TRBD1 matches at 10 bases. The V gene's germline CDR1 is KGHSH and CDR2 LQKENI. V lost 3 bases and J lost 7; bases outside the gene matches: 3. This CDR3 comprises 14 residues. In DNA form, the CDR3 reads TGTGCCAGCTCACCGGACAGGGGGAGGCAGCCCCAGCATTTT. It encodes CASSPDRGRQPQHF.

This clonotype was detected a few times. This chain links TRBV28 with TRBJ2-1, with TRBD2 identical over 8 bases. J lost 3 bases, V lost 1 base, and 17 bases had no gene match. The germline V gene has CDR1 MDHEN and CDR2 SYDVKM. CDR3 length: 20 amino acids. DNA of the CDR3: TGTGCCAGCAGTTTATTCGACAGATACACAGCGGGAGTAGACTACAATGAGCAGTTCTTC. This gives the protein CASSLFDRYTAGVDYNEQFF.

This clonotype was seen repeatedly, ten times or more. The chain combines TRBV5-1 with TRBJ1-1; 7 nucleotides line up with TRBD1. The V gene end was trimmed by 6 bases and the J gene end by 5 bases; junction bases not matched to a gene: 7. The CDR3 length is 13 residues. CDR1 is SGHRS and CDR2 is YFSETQ in the germline V gene. CDR3 DNA: TGCGCCAGCAAGCCCCAGGGGGGGACTGAAGCTTTCTTT. Amino acids: CASKPQGGTEAFF.

This rearrangement joins TRBV24-1 to TRBJ2-1, with 14 bases that match TRBD2. The germline V gene encodes CDR1 KGHDR and CDR2 SFDVKD. V shed 5 bases and J 1 base; nucleotides not matched to a gene: 9. The CDR3 sequence is 19 residues long. CDR3 residues: CATSAETSGRAWSYNEQFF. The CDR3 region has the DNA TGTGCCACCAGTGCGGAGACTAGCGGGAGGGCCTGGTCCTACAATGAGCAGTTCTTC.

This chain uses TRBV24-1 with TRBJ2-1, with 14 bases fitting TRBD2. Germline V gives CDR1 KGHDR, CDR2 SFDVKD. V lost 7 bases to trimming and J lost 9 bases; unmatched junction nucleotides: 7. This CDR3 spans 15 amino acids. The CDR3 here is CATRKTSGGASEQFF. Written as DNA, the CDR3 is TGTGCCACCAGGAAGACTAGCGGGGGGGCTAGTGAGCAGTTCTTC.

This clonotype was recorded at least ten times. The chain is built from TRBV13 and TRBJ2-3; 11 bases are shared with TRBD2. The V segment lost 4 bases and the J segment 6 bases; nucleotides outside the gene matches: 6. From germline, CDR1 is PRHDT and CDR2 FYEKMQ (reference sequence). This CDR3 spans 15 amino acids. In nucleotides, the CDR3 is TGTGCCAGCAGCTCCGGGACTAGCGGATCGGATACGCAGTATTTT. Translation gives CASSSGTSGSDTQYF.